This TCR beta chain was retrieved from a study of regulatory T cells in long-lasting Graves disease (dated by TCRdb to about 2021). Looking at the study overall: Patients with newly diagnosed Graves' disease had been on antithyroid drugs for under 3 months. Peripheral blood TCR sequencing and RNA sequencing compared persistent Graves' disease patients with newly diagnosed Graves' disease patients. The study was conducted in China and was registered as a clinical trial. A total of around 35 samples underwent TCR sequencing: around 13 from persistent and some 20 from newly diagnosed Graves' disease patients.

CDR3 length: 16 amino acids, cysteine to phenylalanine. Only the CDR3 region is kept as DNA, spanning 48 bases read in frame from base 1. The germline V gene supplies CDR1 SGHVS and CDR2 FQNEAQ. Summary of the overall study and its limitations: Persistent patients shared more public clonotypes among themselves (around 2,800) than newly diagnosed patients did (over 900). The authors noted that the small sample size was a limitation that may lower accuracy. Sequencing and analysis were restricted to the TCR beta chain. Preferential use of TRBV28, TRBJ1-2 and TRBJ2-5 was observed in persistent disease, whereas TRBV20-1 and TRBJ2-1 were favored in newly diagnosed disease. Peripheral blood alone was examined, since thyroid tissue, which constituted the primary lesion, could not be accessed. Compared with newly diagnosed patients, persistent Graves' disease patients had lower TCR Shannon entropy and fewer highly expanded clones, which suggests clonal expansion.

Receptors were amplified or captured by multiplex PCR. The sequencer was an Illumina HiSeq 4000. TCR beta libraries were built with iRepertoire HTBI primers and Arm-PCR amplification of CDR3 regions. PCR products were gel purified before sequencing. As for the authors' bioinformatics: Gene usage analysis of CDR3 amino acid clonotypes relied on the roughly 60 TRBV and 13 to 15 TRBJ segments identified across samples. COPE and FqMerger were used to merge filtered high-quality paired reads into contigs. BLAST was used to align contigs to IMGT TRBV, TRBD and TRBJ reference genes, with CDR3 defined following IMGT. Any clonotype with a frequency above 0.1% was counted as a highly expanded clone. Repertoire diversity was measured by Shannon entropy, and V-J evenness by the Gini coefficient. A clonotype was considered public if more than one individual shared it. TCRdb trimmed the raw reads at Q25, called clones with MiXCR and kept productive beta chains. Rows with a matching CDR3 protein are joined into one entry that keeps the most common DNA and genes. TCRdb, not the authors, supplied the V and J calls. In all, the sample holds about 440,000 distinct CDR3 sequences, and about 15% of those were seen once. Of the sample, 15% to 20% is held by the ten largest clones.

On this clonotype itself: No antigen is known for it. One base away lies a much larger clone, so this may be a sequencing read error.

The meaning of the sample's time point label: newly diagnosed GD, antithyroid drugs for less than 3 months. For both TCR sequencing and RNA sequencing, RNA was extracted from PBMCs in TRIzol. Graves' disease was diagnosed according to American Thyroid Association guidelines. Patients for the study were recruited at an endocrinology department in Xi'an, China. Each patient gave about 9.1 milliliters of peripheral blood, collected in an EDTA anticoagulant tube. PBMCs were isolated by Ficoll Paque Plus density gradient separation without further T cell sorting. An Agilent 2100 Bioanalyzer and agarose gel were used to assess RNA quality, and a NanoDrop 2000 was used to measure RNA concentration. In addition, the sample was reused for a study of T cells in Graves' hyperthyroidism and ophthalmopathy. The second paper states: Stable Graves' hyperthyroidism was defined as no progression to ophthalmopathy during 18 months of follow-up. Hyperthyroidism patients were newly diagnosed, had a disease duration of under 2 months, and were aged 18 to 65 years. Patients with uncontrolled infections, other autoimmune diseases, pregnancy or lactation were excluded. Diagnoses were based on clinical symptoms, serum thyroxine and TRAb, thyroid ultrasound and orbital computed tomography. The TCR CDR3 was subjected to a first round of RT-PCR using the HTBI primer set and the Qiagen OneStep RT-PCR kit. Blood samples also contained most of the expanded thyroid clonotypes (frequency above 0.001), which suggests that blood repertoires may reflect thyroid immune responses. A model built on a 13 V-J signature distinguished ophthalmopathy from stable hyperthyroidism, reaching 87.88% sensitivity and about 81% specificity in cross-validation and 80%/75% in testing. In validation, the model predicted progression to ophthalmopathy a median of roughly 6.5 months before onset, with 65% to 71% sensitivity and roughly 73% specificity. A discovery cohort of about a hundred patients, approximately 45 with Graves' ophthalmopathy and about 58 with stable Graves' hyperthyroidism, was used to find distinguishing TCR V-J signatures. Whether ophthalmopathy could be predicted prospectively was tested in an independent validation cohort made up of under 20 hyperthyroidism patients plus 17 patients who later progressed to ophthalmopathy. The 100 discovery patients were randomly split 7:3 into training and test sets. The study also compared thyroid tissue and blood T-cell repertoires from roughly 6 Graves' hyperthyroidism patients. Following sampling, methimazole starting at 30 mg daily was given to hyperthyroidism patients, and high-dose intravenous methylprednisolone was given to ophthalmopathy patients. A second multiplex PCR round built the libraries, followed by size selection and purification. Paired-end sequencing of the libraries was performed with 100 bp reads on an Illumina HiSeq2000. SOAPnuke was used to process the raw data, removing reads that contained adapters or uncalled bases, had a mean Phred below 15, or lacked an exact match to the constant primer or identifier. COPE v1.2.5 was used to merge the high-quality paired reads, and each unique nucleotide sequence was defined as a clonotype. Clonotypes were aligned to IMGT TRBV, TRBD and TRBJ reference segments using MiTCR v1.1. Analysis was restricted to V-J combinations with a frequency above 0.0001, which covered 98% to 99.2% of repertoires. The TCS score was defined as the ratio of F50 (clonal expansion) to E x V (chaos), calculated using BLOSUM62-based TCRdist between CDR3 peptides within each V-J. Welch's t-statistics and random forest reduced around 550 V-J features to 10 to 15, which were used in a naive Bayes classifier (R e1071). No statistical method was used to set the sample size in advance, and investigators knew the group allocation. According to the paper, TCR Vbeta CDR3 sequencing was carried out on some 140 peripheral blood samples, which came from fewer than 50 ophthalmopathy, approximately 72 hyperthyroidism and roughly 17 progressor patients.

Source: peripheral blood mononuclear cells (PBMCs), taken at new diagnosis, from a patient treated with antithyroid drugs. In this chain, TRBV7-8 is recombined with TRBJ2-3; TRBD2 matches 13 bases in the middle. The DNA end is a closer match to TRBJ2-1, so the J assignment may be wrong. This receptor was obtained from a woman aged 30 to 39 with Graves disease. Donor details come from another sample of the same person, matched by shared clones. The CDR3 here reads CASSRGTSGTTYEQFF. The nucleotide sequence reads TGTGCCAGCAGCCGAGGGACTAGCGGGACCACCTACGAGCAGTTCTTC.